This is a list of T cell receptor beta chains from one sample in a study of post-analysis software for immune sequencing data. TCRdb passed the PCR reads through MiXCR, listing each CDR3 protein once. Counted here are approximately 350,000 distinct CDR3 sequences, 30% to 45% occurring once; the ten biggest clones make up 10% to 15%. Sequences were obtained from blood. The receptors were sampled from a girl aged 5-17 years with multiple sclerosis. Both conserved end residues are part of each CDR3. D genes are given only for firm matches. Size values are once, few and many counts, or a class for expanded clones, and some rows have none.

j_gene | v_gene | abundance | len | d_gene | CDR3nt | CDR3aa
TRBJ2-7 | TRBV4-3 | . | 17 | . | TGCGCCAGCAGCCAAGAGATCGGAACAGGAAGCTCCTACGAGCAGTACTTC | CASSQEIGTGSSYEQYF
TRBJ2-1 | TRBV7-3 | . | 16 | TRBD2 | TGTGCCAGCAGCCCCGCCCAGAGCGGGGCCTACAATGAGCAGTTCTTC | CASSPAQSGAYNEQFF
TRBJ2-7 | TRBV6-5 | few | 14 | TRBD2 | TGTGCCAGCAGTAAGGGGACTAGGGCTCCCGAGCAGTACTTC | CASSKGTRAPEQYF
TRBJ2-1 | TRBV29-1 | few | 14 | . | TGCAGCGTTGAAGCCAATGGGGACCCGGGACAGCAGTTCTTC | CSVEANGDPGQQFF
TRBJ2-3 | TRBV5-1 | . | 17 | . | TGCGCCAGCAGCGGGACCGGGACACAGAGTAGCACAGATACGCAGTATTTT | CASSGTGTQSSTDTQYF
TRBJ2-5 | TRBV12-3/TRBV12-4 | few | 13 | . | TGTGCCAGCAGTTTATTCTTCGGGGAGACCCAGTACTTC | CASSLFFGETQYF
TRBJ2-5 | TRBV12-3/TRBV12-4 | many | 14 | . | TGTGCCAGCAGTACGACCCGAGCGGCGGAGACCCAGTACTTC | CASSTTRAAETQYF
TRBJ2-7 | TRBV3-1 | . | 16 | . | TGTGCCAGCAGCCAAGACTTTGGGGCTGGGCGGATTACCCAGTACTTC | CASSQDFGAGRITQYF
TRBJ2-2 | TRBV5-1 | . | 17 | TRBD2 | TGCGCCAGCAGCCCTAGCGGGGGCCTTCAAAACACCGGGGAGCTGTTTTTT | CASSPSGGLQNTGELFF
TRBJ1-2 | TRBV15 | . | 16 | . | TGTGCCACCAGCAGAGACCGGGACGTCTCTAACTATGGCTACACCTTC | CATSRDRDVSNYGYTF
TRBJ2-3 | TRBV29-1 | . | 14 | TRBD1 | TGCAGCGTTGAAAGACAGGGGGGGACAGATACGCAGTATTTT | CSVERQGGTDTQYF
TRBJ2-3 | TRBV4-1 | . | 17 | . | TGCGCCAGCAGCCCCATCCCCGGGACGCTTGCCACAGATACGCAGTATTTT | CASSPIPGTLATDTQYF
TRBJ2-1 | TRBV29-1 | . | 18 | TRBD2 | TGCAGCGTTGAAGCCCCCGGGACTAGCGGGGGACATTACAATGAGCAGTTCTTC | CSVEAPGTSGGHYNEQFF
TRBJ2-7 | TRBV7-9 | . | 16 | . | TGTGCCAGCAGCAGTGACTCCGGGATCAAAGGTTACGAGCAGTACTTC | CASSSDSGIKGYEQYF
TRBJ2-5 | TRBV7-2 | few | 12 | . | TGTGCCAGCAGCATCCAAAGGGAGACCCAGTACTTC | CASSIQRETQYF
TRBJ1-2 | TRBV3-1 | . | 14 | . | TGTGCCAGCAGCCAAGATGCAGGAGCCGGAGGCTACACCTTC | CASSQDAGAGGYTF
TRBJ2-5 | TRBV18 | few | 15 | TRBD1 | TGTGCCAGCTCATACAGGGGGCACGTCGGTGAGACCCAGTACTTC | CASSYRGHVGETQYF
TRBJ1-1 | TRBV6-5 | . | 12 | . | TGTGCCAGCAGTGATGGGTACACTGAAGCTTTCTTT | CASSDGYTEAFF
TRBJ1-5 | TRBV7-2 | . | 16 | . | TGTGCCAGCAGCCCAGGCGACAGGATTAGCAATCAGCCCCAGCATTTT | CASSPGDRISNQPQHF
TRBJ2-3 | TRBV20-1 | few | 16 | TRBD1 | TGCAGTGCTAGGGATTACAGGGGATCCCACACAGATACGCAGTATTTT | CSARDYRGSHTDTQYF
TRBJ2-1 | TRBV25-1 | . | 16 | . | TGTGCCAGCAGTATACGGGCGGGGAGCTCCTACAATGAGCAGTTCTTC | CASSIRAGSSYNEQFF
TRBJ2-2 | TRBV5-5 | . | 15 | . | TGTGCCAGCAGCTTGGCGGGGGGCAACACCGGGGAGCTGTTTTTT | CASSLAGGNTGELFF
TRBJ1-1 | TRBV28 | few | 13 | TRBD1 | TGTGCCAGCAGGGTACAGGGGTTCACTGAAGCTTTCTTT | CASRVQGFTEAFF
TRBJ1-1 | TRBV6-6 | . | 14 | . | TGTGCCAGCTCTTCGGGCAGTGGGGTCACTGAAGCTTTCTTT | CASSSGSGVTEAFF
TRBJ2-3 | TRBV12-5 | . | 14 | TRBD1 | TGTGCTAGTGGTTTGGGACAGGGGGCTGATACGCAGTATTTT | CASGLGQGADTQYF
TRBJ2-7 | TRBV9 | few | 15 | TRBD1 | TGTGCCAGCAGCCCCAGAGGGGGCGGAAATTACGAGCAGTACTTC | CASSPRGGGNYEQYF
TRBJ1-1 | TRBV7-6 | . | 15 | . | TGTGCCAGCAGCTCGAGGTTTGGAAAGAACACTGAAGCTTTCTTT | CASSSRFGKNTEAFF